The clone carrying this TCR beta chain showed up just a few times. The antigen is undetermined. Between the trimmed V and J ends, which lost 0 bases and 2 bases, there was a span of 12 bases. The CDR3 has 15 residues. Germline CDR1 and CDR2: DFQATT and SNEGSKA (reference sequence). The source of the sample is a study of human T cells and chemical hapten exposure. The time point was: healthy volunteer bleed at 2 weeks. Unfractionated whole blood served as the source for total RNA extraction. Individual cDNA molecules (in the library) carried attached unique molecular identifiers. TCRdb fed the RACE reads into MiXCR, producing one record per CDR3 protein. The sample consists of about 130,000 distinct CDR3 sequences, about 8.2% of them appearing once. General study findings and limits: High-frequency TCRs, those above 1 in 1000, stayed the same after DPC sensitization.

The chain combines TRBV20-1 with TRBJ2-3, with D perhaps TRBD1 or TRBD2 (5 bases each). Sequencing used whole blood. This clonotype was sampled from a male donor in good health. Some clones in this sample may be carry-over from other donors' samples. CDR3 loop: CSARDLRDPTDTQYF. CDR3 DNA sequence: TGCAGTGCTAGAGATTTGAGGGACCCCACAGATACGCAGTATTTT.